Reported below is one T cell receptor beta chain. Its antigen is undetermined. This specimen comes from a study of T cell repertoires and HLA-DP antigens. TCRdb keeps only in-frame clones here, not all; method: immunoSEQ multiplex PCR. This sample has approximately 73,000 clones, with 80% found just once. Trimming took 4 bases from V and 7 from J, leaving 10 bases between them. The CDR3 runs to 12 residues. Germline CDR1 reads MGHRA; CDR2 reads YSYEKL. This sequence joins TRBV4-1 and TRBJ1-1; TRBD1 might be the D (6 bases). Sequencing used CD4+ T cells from PBMCs. This TCR came from a man in his sixties in good health and CMV-seronegative. For the CDR3, the DNA is TGCGCCAGCAGCCGAGGGGGGTTTGAAGCTTTCTTT. Protein sequence: CASSRGGFEAFF.